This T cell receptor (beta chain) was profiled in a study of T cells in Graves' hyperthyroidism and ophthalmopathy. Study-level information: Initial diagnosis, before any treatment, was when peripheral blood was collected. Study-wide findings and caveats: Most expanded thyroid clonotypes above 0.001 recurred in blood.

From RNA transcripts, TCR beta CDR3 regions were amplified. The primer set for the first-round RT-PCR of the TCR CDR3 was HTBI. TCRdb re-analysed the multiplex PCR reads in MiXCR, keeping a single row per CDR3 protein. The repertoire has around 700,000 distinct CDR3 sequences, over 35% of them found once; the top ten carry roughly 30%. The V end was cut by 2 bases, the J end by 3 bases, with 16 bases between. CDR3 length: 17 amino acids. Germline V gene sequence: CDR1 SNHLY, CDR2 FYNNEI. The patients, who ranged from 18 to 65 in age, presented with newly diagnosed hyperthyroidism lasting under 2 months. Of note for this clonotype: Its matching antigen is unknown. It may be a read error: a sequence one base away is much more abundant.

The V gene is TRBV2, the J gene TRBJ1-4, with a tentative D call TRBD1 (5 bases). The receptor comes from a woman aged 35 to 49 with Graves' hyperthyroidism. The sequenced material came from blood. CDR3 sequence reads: CASSELGSGRPNEKLFF. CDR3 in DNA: TGTGCCAGCAGTGAATTAGGGTCGGGGCGGCCTAATGAAAAACTGTTTTTT.